This T cell receptor (beta chain) stems from a study of blood T cells in healthy people across ages. This clonotype was seen more than once but under ten times. The CDR3 spans 14 residues. Germline CDR1 MNHEY, CDR2 SVGAGI. A second roughly 6 to 11 cycle PCR used barcoded and J-beta primers. Tags on each cDNA molecule came from a template-switch adaptor with 12 random nucleotides. MiXCR, run by TCRdb on the 5' RACE reads, gives a single entry per CDR3 protein. The table has approximately 290,000 distinct CDR3 sequences, about 25% seen once. The sequence was collected from a woman aged 65 to 85 in good health. The chain joins TRBV6-5 to TRBJ2-5; TRBD1 is a possible D gene (6 bases). Gene TRBJ2-7 matches the end of the DNA better, so the J call may be wrong. Sample: blood. The CDR3 region is CASSFGQRSYEQYF. In DNA form, the CDR3 reads TGTGCCAGCAGTTTCGGACAGCGATCCTACGAGCAGTACTTC.